The entry below describes one T cell receptor beta chain. Profiled with immunoSEQ multiplex PCR; TCRdb holds only in-frame clones, not every one. The sample lists over 80,000 clones, about 88% seen once, with about 0.82% in the top ten. The data originate from a study of OX40 agonist ivuxolimab in advanced cancers. Individuals having autoimmune disease history or systemic immunosuppression were not enrolled. The CDR3 extends over 16 amino acids. Trimming removed 0 bases from V and 9 bases from J; junction bases left unmatched: 7. Per germline, CDR1 SGHRS and CDR2 YFSETQ. The chain couples TRBV5-1 to TRBJ2-1, with TRBD2 matching 12 bases. This specimen consisted of CD4+ or CD8+ T cells sorted from blood, obtained in a trial of the OX40 agonist ivuxolimab. This clonotype originated in an adult with an advanced solid tumor such as melanoma, head and neck, liver or kidney cancer. Here the CDR3 DNA reads TGCGCCAGCAGCTTGGACCGAGCTAGCGGGAGGGGTGAGCAGTTCTTC. Its protein is CASSLDRASGRGEQFF.